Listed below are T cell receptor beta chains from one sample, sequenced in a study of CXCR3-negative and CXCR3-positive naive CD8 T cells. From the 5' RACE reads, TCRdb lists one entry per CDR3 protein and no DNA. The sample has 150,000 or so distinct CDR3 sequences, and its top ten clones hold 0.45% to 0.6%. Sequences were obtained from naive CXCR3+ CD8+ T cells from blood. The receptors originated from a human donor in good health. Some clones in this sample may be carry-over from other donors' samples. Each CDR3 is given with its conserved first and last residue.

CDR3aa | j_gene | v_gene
CSVPGLADLSTDTQYF | TRBJ2-3 | TRBV29-1
CASSGRDTNPYEQYF | TRBJ2-7 | TRBV2
CASAVGPTIIGYTF | TRBJ1-2 | TRBV6-5
CASSLSGATEAFF | TRBJ1-1 | TRBV7-3
CASGTSREQFF | TRBJ2-1 | TRBV6-2/TRBV6-3
CASSVGSSTDTQYF | TRBJ2-3 | TRBV12-3/TRBV12-4
CASSRSKAGGYTF | TRBJ1-2 | TRBV12-3/TRBV12-4
CASGFQNTEAFF | TRBJ1-1 | TRBV6-5
CASSVPTGVGETQYF | TRBJ2-5 | TRBV5-5
CASSGGGDEKLFF | TRBJ1-4 | TRBV9
CASSPPDASEFF | TRBJ2-1 | TRBV28
CASSDWGNSYEQYF | TRBJ2-7 | TRBV10-2
CASTPSGTDTQYF | TRBJ2-3 | TRBV7-9
CASSLDIMTARHEQFF | TRBJ2-1 | TRBV7-6
CASRERNTGELFF | TRBJ2-2 | TRBV5-1
CASSQDAGGNTEAFF | TRBJ1-1 | TRBV3-1
CASSPRSEQYF | TRBJ2-7 | TRBV28
CASTLGQETQYF | TRBJ2-5 | TRBV12-3/TRBV12-4
CSVEGGQTDTQYF | TRBJ2-3 | TRBV29-1
CSSTGGLMGGYTF | TRBJ1-2 | TRBV29-1
CASSPQGDEQFF | TRBJ2-1 | TRBV12-3/TRBV12-4
CASSQSRGQGYEQYF | TRBJ2-7 | TRBV23-1
CSVGLAFYTDTQYF | TRBJ2-3 | TRBV29-1
CASSKAGRGTDTQYF | TRBJ2-3 | TRBV21-1
CASSPTDLSYEQYF | TRBJ2-7 | TRBV7-6
CASSQRRGGGIGGNEQFF | TRBJ2-1 | TRBV4-1
CSVEDRRRGVDGYTF | TRBJ1-2 | TRBV29-1
CSVEDRGRSYEQYF | TRBJ2-7 | TRBV29-1
CSARDPWRENTGELFF | TRBJ2-2 | TRBV20-1
CASSAEPGDNEQFF | TRBJ2-1 | TRBV9
CAISEGSRGYNEQFF | TRBJ2-1 | TRBV10-3
CASSSYSAGRTGDTQYF | TRBJ2-3 | TRBV6-5
CASSGDFTGGEQSF | TRBJ2-1 | TRBV25-1
CASSLDREQTDYGYTF | TRBJ1-2 | TRBV11-2
CASSGGIMNTEAFF | TRBJ1-1 | TRBV6-1
CSVEQGYGYTF | TRBJ1-2 | TRBV29-1
CASSQDPPLAGRQGTQYF | TRBJ2-5 | TRBV4-3
CASSFRRRDTDTQYF | TRBJ2-3 | TRBV5-6
CASSFGQANTEAFF | TRBJ1-1 | TRBV27
CASSLRDRWDSEQFF | TRBJ2-1 | TRBV7-9
CASSYDSTGELFF | TRBJ2-2 | TRBV28
CASSLDRGNQPQHF | TRBJ1-5 | TRBV4-3
CASSFPGLTGSGDEQFF | TRBJ2-1 | TRBV28
CSVSTGPAAQHF | TRBJ1-5 | TRBV29-1
CASSPDLGNQPQHF | TRBJ1-5 | TRBV7-2